A selection of T cell receptor beta chains follows, all from one sample in a study of blood T cell repertoires in COVID-19. Sequencing was performed with immunoSEQ multiplex PCR; in TCRdb, only in-frame clones are kept and a portion is missing. The sample lists about 150,000 clones, 70% to 90% occurring once. The sequenced sample consisted of peripheral blood. These receptors were collected from a human donor with acute or convalescent COVID-19. The donor label of this sample is uncertain. The CDR3 runs from the conserved cysteine through the conserved F or W. D genes are given only for firm matches. Clone size appears in some rows only: once, few, many, or a class for an expanded clone.

TRBJ1-2	12	TRBV9	few	TRBD1	TGTGCCAGCAGCGCGACAGGGGATGGCTACACCTTC	CASSATGDGYTF
TRBJ2-7	13	TRBV29-1	.	.	TGCAGCGTTAGACAGGTTCGGGGTTACGAGCAGTACTTC	CSVRQVRGYEQYF
TRBJ2-3	15	TRBV2	.	TRBD2	TGTGCCAGCAGTGGTGCGAACGGGGGGGCAGATACGCAGTATTTT	CASSGANGGADTQYF
TRBJ1-6	14	TRBV9	.	.	TGTGCCAGCAGCGTTTCACAGTATAATTCACCCCTCCACTTT	CASSVSQYNSPLHF
TRBJ2-7	12	TRBV11-2	.	.	TGTGCCAGCAGCCATAACTCGTACGAGCAGTACTTC	CASSHNSYEQYF
TRBJ2-7	14	TRBV5-8	.	TRBD1	TGTGCCAGCAGCTTGGGACAGGGGTTCCACGAGCAGTACTTC	CASSLGQGFHEQYF
TRBJ1-1	15	TRBV3-1/TRBV3-2	.	.	TGTGCCAGCTTTGTAATATCGGCAGGTGGTCGGGAAGCTTTCTTT	CASFVISAGGREAFF
TRBJ2-2	13	TRBV7-2	.	TRBD2	TGTGCCAGCAGCTCTAGCGGCACCGGGGAGCTGTTTTTT	CASSSSGTGELFF
TRBJ1-2	15	TRBV2	once	TRBD1	TGTGCCAGCAGGTGGACAGGGGGTAGTTACTATGGCTACACCTTC	CASRWTGGSYYGYTF
TRBJ2-1	12	TRBV12-3/TRBV12-4	.	.	TGTGCCAGCAGTCCCCGGGCAGGGGATCCGTTCTTC	CASSPRAGDPFF
TRBJ1-2	12	TRBV5-1	.	.	TGCGCCAGCAGCTACGGGGAGAATGGCTACACCTTC	CASSYGENGYTF
TRBJ2-7	18	TRBV7-8	.	TRBD1	TGTGCCAGCAGCTCCCGAATTAGACAGGGGGCGAATTCCTACGAGCAGTACTTC	CASSSRIRQGANSYEQYF
TRBJ1-1	12	TRBV19	.	.	TGTGCCAGTAGTATTGGTGGCGGTGAAGCTTTCTTT	CASSIGGGEAFF
TRBJ1-4	15	TRBV5-1	.	.	TGCGCCAGCAGACTGGACAGCCCCTCAAATGAAAAACTGTTTTTT	CASRLDSPSNEKLFF
TRBJ1-5	16	TRBV10-3	few	.	TGTGCCACCCAATTAGAGAGGGGGATTACTTCGTCGCCCCAGCATTTT	CATQLERGITSSPQHF
TRBJ2-6	16	TRBV24-1	.	.	TGTGCCACCAGTGATCCGGGGAGCGGTGGGGCCAACGTCCTGACTTTC	CATSDPGSGGANVLTF
TRBJ2-1	13	TRBV11-2	few	.	TGTGCCAGCAGCTTAGGGGCCAGGGCTGAGCAGTTCTTC	CASSLGARAEQFF
TRBJ1-1	13	TRBV7-2	.	.	TGTGCCAGCAGCTCCTACCTGGACACTGAAGCTTTCTTT	CASSSYLDTEAFF
TRBJ1-2	13	TRBV19	.	TRBD1	TGTGCCAGTAGGATGGACAGGGCCTATGGCTACACCTTC	CASRMDRAYGYTF
TRBJ1-4	16	TRBV12-2	many	.	.	CASRLVARYVCGKLFF
TRBJ1-6	15	TRBV9	few	TRBD1	TGTGCCAGCAGCGTAGGGACAGGGCTTAATTCACCCCTCCACTTT	CASSVGTGLNSPLHF
TRBJ2-7	12	TRBV19	.	TRBD1	TGTGCCAGTATGGGACAGGGCAGCGAGCAGTACTTC	CASMGQGSEQYF
TRBJ2-7	14	TRBV5-8	.	TRBD1	TGTGCCAGCAGCCCAGGGACAGGGTGGTACGAGCAGTACTTC	CASSPGTGWYEQYF
TRBJ2-7	15	TRBV20-1	.	TRBD1	TGCAGTGCTAGTGGAACGGGACAGGGGGCCTACGAGCAGTACTTC	CSASGTGQGAYEQYF
TRBJ1-5	14	TRBV3-1/TRBV3-2	.	TRBD1	TGTGCCAGCAGCCAAGAGGGGGGACAGCAGCCCCAGCATTTT	CASSQEGGQQPQHF
TRBJ1-4	14	TRBV6-5	.	TRBD1	TGTGCCAGCTCATGGGACAGTTCTAATGAAAAACTGTTTTTT	CASSWDSSNEKLFF
TRBJ2-7	13	TRBV11-2	many	TRBD1	TGTGCCAGCAGAAGGGACAGCTCCTACGAGCAGTACTTC	CASRRDSSYEQYF
TRBJ1-5	15	TRBV4-2	.	.	TGTGCCAGCAGCCAAGGCTGGGGGGGCGATCAGCCCCAGCATTTT	CASSQGWGGDQPQHF
TRBJ1-2	13	TRBV6-6	.	.	TGTGCCAGCAGCCGGGACATCATCTATGGCTACACCTTC	CASSRDIIYGYTF
TRBJ1-6	15	TRBV28	.	TRBD1	TGTGCCAGCAGTTTATGGCACAGGGGGAATTCACCCCTCCACTTT	CASSLWHRGNSPLHF
TRBJ1-1	16	TRBV3-1/TRBV3-2	.	.	TGTGCCAGCAGCCAAGTTGAATCTACAGGGAACACTGAAGCTTTCTTT	CASSQVESTGNTEAFF
TRBJ2-1	15	TRBV19	.	TRBD2	TGTGCCAGTCGGCTGCTAGCGGGCCTACTCAATGAGCAGTTCTTC	CASRLLAGLLNEQFF
TRBJ1-1	15	TRBV19	.	.	TGTGCCAGTAGTATAGATGGGGCGGAAAGGAGTGAAGCTTTCTTT	CASSIDGAERSEAFF
TRBJ1-6	14	TRBV7-2	.	.	TGTGCCAGCAGCTTAAAATTGGGGGGTTCACCCCTCCACTTT	CASSLKLGGSPLHF
TRBJ1-2	16	TRBV7-3	.	TRBD1	TGTGCCAGCAGCCCGGGGTCGGACAGGCCTTCCTATGGCTACACCTTC	CASSPGSDRPSYGYTF
TRBJ2-1	16	TRBV7-9	once	TRBD2	TGTGCCAGCAGCTTAAGGGGAGGGCCGGTTGTTAATGAGCAGTTCTTC	CASSLRGGPVVNEQFF
TRBJ2-1	16	TRBV7-8	.	.	TGTGCCAGCAGCTTAGAACTAGGGATAGTATACAATGAGCAGTTCTTC	CASSLELGIVYNEQFF
TRBJ1-2	17	TRBV28	few	.	TGTGCCAGCAGCCCCCCGAGCAGGGACTCATCTAACTATGGCTACACCTTC	CASSPPSRDSSNYGYTF
TRBJ2-7	13	TRBV12-3/TRBV12-4	.	TRBD2	TGTGCCAGCAGTTTGGGCGGGAGTAGGGAGCAGTACTTC	CASSLGGSREQYF
TRBJ2-3	15	TRBV11-1	.	TRBD2	TGTGCCAGCAGCTTGCAGCCTAGCGGGGCAGATACGCAGTATTTT	CASSLQPSGADTQYF
TRBJ2-7	13	TRBV18	.	TRBD2	TGTGCCAGCTCACGGGGGGGTGACTACGAGCAGTACTTC	CASSRGGDYEQYF
TRBJ1-5	13	TRBV19	.	.	TGTGCCAGTAGACAACGACGGGAACAGCCCCAGCATTTT	CASRQRREQPQHF
TRBJ1-2	15	TRBV6-5	once	.	TGTGCCAGCAGTTACTCATCCTGGGCAGGGGTTGGCTACACCTTC	CASSYSSWAGVGYTF
TRBJ1-2	15	TRBV30	.	.	TGTGCCTGGAGTGTGATTGAGGGAACTCCTGATGGCTACACCTTC	CAWSVIEGTPDGYTF
TRBJ2-3	14	TRBV6-5	.	.	TGTGCCAGCAAGACACTCCGGGACACAGATACGCAGTATTTT	CASKTLRDTDTQYF
TRBJ2-2	14	TRBV6-2/TRBV6-3	.	.	TGTGCCAGCAGTTACTCGGACAGCACCGGGGAGCTGTTTTTT	CASSYSDSTGELFF
TRBJ2-3	15	TRBV4-1	.	TRBD2	TGCGCCAGCAGTCGACTAGCGGGAGAAACAGATACGCAGTATTTT	CASSRLAGETDTQYF
TRBJ2-1	14	TRBV27	.	TRBD1	TGTGCCAGCAGACCGGGACAGGAGAACAATGAGCAGTTCTTC	CASRPGQENNEQFF
TRBJ1-2	13	TRBV29-1	.	.	TGCAGCGTTGAAGGGGACACGGAGCTTGGCTACACCTTC	CSVEGDTELGYTF
TRBJ2-1	15	TRBV10-3	few	.	TGTGCCATCAGTGAGAACGGGGAGGTCTACAATGAGCAGTTCTTC	CAISENGEVYNEQFF
TRBJ1-3	16	TRBV28	.	.	TGTGCCAGCAGTTCGCCGACAGCCTACTCTGGAAACACCATATATTTT	CASSSPTAYSGNTIYF
TRBJ1-2	17	TRBV4-2	.	.	TGTGCCAGCAGCCAAGATCTGTCCCCGACGGGGGACTATGGCTACACCTTC	CASSQDLSPTGDYGYTF
TRBJ2-5	15	TRBV9	.	.	TGTGCCAGCAGCGTCAGGCCTCGAGACCAAGAGACCCAGTACTTC	CASSVRPRDQETQYF
TRBJ1-3	13	TRBV15	once	.	TGTGCCACCAGCCGGGACTTGGGAAACACCATATATTTT	CATSRDLGNTIYF
TRBJ1-1	15	TRBV24-1	.	TRBD1	TGTGCCACCAGTGATACGACAGGGGGGAACACTGAAGCTTTCTTT	CATSDTTGGNTEAFF
TRBJ2-1	15	TRBV18	.	TRBD2	TGTGCCAGCTCACCTGCGGGGGGGTTCTACAATGAGCAGTTCTTC	CASSPAGGFYNEQFF
TRBJ2-1	12	TRBV7-2	.	.	TGTGCCAGCAGGTTAGTGGCCAATGAGCAGTTCTTC	CASRLVANEQFF
TRBJ1-4	16	TRBV7-9	.	.	TGTGCCAGCAGCCATAGTAAAGATGCAACTAATGAAAAACTGTTTTTT	CASSHSKDATNEKLFF